The rows below give T cell receptor beta chains drawn from one sample of a study of blood T cell repertoires in COVID-19. Libraries were prepared by immunoSEQ multiplex PCR; TCRdb keeps only in-frame clonotypes and omits some of them. The data show around 44,000 clones, with roughly 90% seen just once and around 12% held by the top ten. Sample: peripheral blood. The receptors here all came from a human donor in a cohort sampled during active COVID-19. The CDR3 runs from the conserved cysteine through the conserved F or W. The order of the fields is D gene, clone size, J gene, V gene, CDR3 protein, CDR3 DNA. The D gene is left open where the match is weak. A clone size is listed for some rows: how often the clone was seen (once, few, many), or a class if it is expanded.

d_gene: TRBD1; abundance: NA; j_gene: TRBJ1-2; v_gene: TRBV4-1; CDR3aa: CASSYQDRTNYGYTF; CDR3nt: TGCGCCAGCAGCTACCAGGACAGGACTAACTATGGCTACACCTTC
d_gene: NA; abundance: NA; j_gene: TRBJ2-2; v_gene: TRBV6-6; CDR3aa: CASSYGEGRSTGELFF; CDR3nt: TGTGCCAGCAGTTATGGTGAGGGAAGGAGCACCGGGGAGCTGTTTTTT
d_gene: NA; abundance: NA; j_gene: TRBJ2-2; v_gene: TRBV28; CDR3aa: CALSTGNTGELFF; CDR3nt: TGTGCCCTATCTACAGGCAACACCGGGGAGCTGTTTTTT
d_gene: TRBD2; abundance: NA; j_gene: TRBJ2-7; v_gene: TRBV27; CDR3aa: CAIKTTSGMGLYEQYF; CDR3nt: TGTGCCATCAAGACGACTAGCGGGATGGGTCTCTACGAGCAGTACTTC
d_gene: TRBD2; abundance: NA; j_gene: TRBJ2-1; v_gene: TRBV27; CDR3aa: CASSLAGVRYNEQFF; CDR3nt: TGTGCCAGCAGCCTAGCGGGAGTTAGGTACAATGAGCAGTTCTTC
d_gene: TRBD2; abundance: once; j_gene: TRBJ2-7; v_gene: TRBV25-1; CDR3aa: CASRHGGGYEQYF; CDR3nt: TGTGCCAGCCGACATGGGGGGGGGTACGAGCAGTACTTC
d_gene: TRBD1; abundance: NA; j_gene: TRBJ1-4; v_gene: TRBV7-6; CDR3aa: CASSAGTGNEKLFF; CDR3nt: TGTGCCAGCAGCGCCGGGACAGGGAATGAAAAACTGTTTTTT
d_gene: TRBD2; abundance: NA; j_gene: TRBJ2-1; v_gene: TRBV30; CDR3aa: CAWSVRLWTSGRAGVRYEQFF; CDR3nt: TGTGCCTGGAGTGTAAGGTTGTGGACTAGCGGGAGGGCCGGGGTGCGATATGAGCAGTTCTTC
d_gene: NA; abundance: NA; j_gene: TRBJ2-2; v_gene: TRBV6-5; CDR3aa: CASREIGELFF; CDR3nt: TGTGCCAGCCGGGAGATCGGGGAGCTGTTTTTT
d_gene: NA; abundance: NA; j_gene: TRBJ2-7; v_gene: TRBV11-2; CDR3aa: CASSLEGLEQYF; CDR3nt: TGTGCCAGCAGCTTAGAGGGACTGGAGCAGTACTTC
d_gene: NA; abundance: NA; j_gene: TRBJ2-6; v_gene: TRBV29-1; CDR3aa: CSVMRTTAGANVLTF; CDR3nt: TGCAGCGTTATGAGGACAACCGCTGGGGCCAACGTCCTGACTTTC
d_gene: NA; abundance: NA; j_gene: TRBJ2-1; v_gene: TRBV30; CDR3aa: CAWIQGFYGSEQFF; CDR3nt: TGTGCCTGGATACAGGGCTTTTATGGGTCGGAGCAGTTCTTC
d_gene: NA; abundance: NA; j_gene: TRBJ1-1; v_gene: TRBV7-2; CDR3aa: CASSFRGGMNTEAFF; CDR3nt: TGTGCCAGCAGCTTTAGGGGAGGGATGAACACTGAAGCTTTCTTT
d_gene: NA; abundance: NA; j_gene: TRBJ1-2; v_gene: TRBV6-5; CDR3aa: CASRLQDNYGYTF; CDR3nt: TGTGCCAGCAGATTACAGGATAACTATGGCTACACCTTC
d_gene: TRBD2; abundance: NA; j_gene: TRBJ2-2; v_gene: TRBV7-9; CDR3aa: CASSLGLLAGGAGELFF; CDR3nt: TGTGCCAGCAGCTTAGGGTTACTAGCGGGAGGCGCCGGGGAGCTGTTTTTT
d_gene: NA; abundance: NA; j_gene: TRBJ1-1; v_gene: TRBV20-1; CDR3aa: CSARGLSEAFF; CDR3nt: TGCAGTGCTAGAGGACTCTCTGAAGCTTTCTTT
d_gene: TRBD2; abundance: once; j_gene: TRBJ2-1; v_gene: TRBV27; CDR3aa: CASSYSGVSSYNEQFF; CDR3nt: TGTGCCAGCAGCTACAGCGGGGTAAGCTCCTACAATGAGCAGTTCTTC
d_gene: TRBD1; abundance: NA; j_gene: TRBJ1-2; v_gene: TRBV5-5; CDR3aa: CASSWDRDYYGYTF; CDR3nt: TGTGCCAGCAGCTGGGACAGGGACTACTATGGCTACACCTTC
d_gene: NA; abundance: NA; j_gene: TRBJ2-3; v_gene: TRBV5-1; CDR3aa: CASSKGGDTDTQYF; CDR3nt: TGCGCCAGCAGCAAGGGAGGCGACACAGATACGCAGTATTTT
d_gene: NA; abundance: few; j_gene: TRBJ1-2; v_gene: TRBV6-4; CDR3aa: CASSDSMPTTF; CDR3nt: TGTGCCAGCAGTGACTCGATGCCTACTACCTTC
d_gene: NA; abundance: NA; j_gene: TRBJ2-5; v_gene: TRBV12-2; CDR3aa: CASRLAPPPAGEGETQYF; CDR3nt: TGTGCAAGTCGCTTAGCGCCCCCCCCAGCGGGAGAGGGGGAGACCCAGTACTTC
d_gene: TRBD2; abundance: NA; j_gene: TRBJ2-1; v_gene: TRBV6-5; CDR3aa: CASSSGSSSYNEQFF; CDR3nt: TGTGCCAGCAGTAGCGGGAGCTCGTCCTACAATGAGCAGTTCTTC
d_gene: NA; abundance: NA; j_gene: TRBJ2-3; v_gene: TRBV7-8; CDR3aa: CASSLTRDTQYF; CDR3nt: TGTGCCAGCAGCCTAACCAGGGATACGCAGTATTTT
d_gene: NA; abundance: few; j_gene: TRBJ1-5; v_gene: TRBV3-1/TRBV3-2; CDR3aa: CASSPRGSARSQHF; CDR3nt: TGTGCCAGCAGCCCACGAGGCAGCGCTCGTTCCCAGCATTTT
d_gene: NA; abundance: NA; j_gene: TRBJ2-1; v_gene: TRBV5-1; CDR3aa: CASSQGGSNEQFF; CDR3nt: TGCGCCAGCAGCCAGGGTGGGTCGAATGAGCAGTTCTTC
d_gene: TRBD1; abundance: once; j_gene: TRBJ1-5; v_gene: TRBV6-5; CDR3aa: CASRGTDSNQPQHF; CDR3nt: TGTGCCAGCAGGGGGACAGATAGCAATCAGCCCCAGCATTTT
d_gene: TRBD1; abundance: NA; j_gene: TRBJ1-5; v_gene: TRBV19; CDR3aa: CASSVSGKRSGRGGSQPQHF; CDR3nt: TGTGCCAGTAGTGTTTCAGGGAAAAGGTCAGGCAGAGGGGGCAGTCAGCCCCAGCATTTT
d_gene: NA; abundance: once; j_gene: TRBJ1-2; v_gene: TRBV4-3; CDR3aa: CASSQESQGPYTF; CDR3nt: TGCGCCAGCAGCCAAGAGTCCCAGGGGCCCTACACCTTC
d_gene: NA; abundance: NA; j_gene: TRBJ2-3; v_gene: TRBV7-6; CDR3aa: CASSSRSNTGTSYTDTQYF; CDR3nt: TGTGCCAGCAGCTCACGCTCTAACACAGGGACAAGCTACACAGATACGCAGTATTTT
d_gene: TRBD1; abundance: NA; j_gene: TRBJ1-1; v_gene: TRBV24-1; CDR3aa: CATTGGTGGDTEAFF; CDR3nt: TGTGCCACCACGGGGGGGACAGGGGGGGACACTGAAGCTTTCTTT
d_gene: NA; abundance: NA; j_gene: TRBJ1-4; v_gene: TRBV5-1; CDR3aa: CASGREGGNEKLFF; CDR3nt: TGCGCCAGTGGTCGTGAGGGCGGGAATGAAAAACTGTTTTTT
d_gene: NA; abundance: NA; j_gene: TRBJ2-1; v_gene: TRBV12-3/TRBV12-4; CDR3aa: CASSSSSGNEQFF; CDR3nt: TGTGCCAGCAGTTCCTCTAGTGGCAATGAGCAGTTCTTC
d_gene: TRBD1; abundance: NA; j_gene: TRBJ2-1; v_gene: TRBV28; CDR3aa: CASSLLVQGAGEQFF; CDR3nt: TGTGCCAGCAGTTTATTAGTACAGGGGGCAGGTGAGCAGTTCTTC
d_gene: NA; abundance: NA; j_gene: TRBJ1-1; v_gene: TRBV7-9; CDR3aa: CASSLERGEAFF; CDR3nt: TGTGCCAGCAGCTTAGAAAGGGGTGAAGCTTTCTTT
d_gene: NA; abundance: NA; j_gene: TRBJ2-1; v_gene: TRBV5-4; CDR3aa: CASSRTYNEQFF; CDR3nt: TGTGCCAGCAGCCGAACTTACAATGAGCAGTTCTTC
d_gene: TRBD1; abundance: once; j_gene: TRBJ2-2; v_gene: TRBV6-5; CDR3aa: CASSSTGTGELFF; CDR3nt: TGTGCCAGCAGTTCGACAGGGACCGGGGAGCTGTTTTTT
d_gene: TRBD1; abundance: NA; j_gene: TRBJ2-7; v_gene: TRBV7-7; CDR3aa: CASSLAPGQGPHEQYF; CDR3nt: TGTGCTAGCAGCCTCGCTCCCGGACAGGGGCCCCACGAGCAGTACTTC
d_gene: NA; abundance: NA; j_gene: TRBJ2-2; v_gene: TRBV5-1; CDR3aa: CASSLAAGYTGELFF; CDR3nt: TGCGCCAGCAGCTTGGCGGCGGGCTACACCGGGGAGCTGTTTTTT
d_gene: TRBD1; abundance: NA; j_gene: TRBJ1-4; v_gene: TRBV19; CDR3aa: CASSSRGRLNEKLFF; CDR3nt: TGTGCCAGTAGTAGCAGGGGGCGCCTTAATGAAAAACTGTTTTTT
d_gene: NA; abundance: NA; j_gene: TRBJ2-7; v_gene: TRBV5-1; CDR3aa: CASSLNGGEQYF; CDR3nt: TGCGCCAGCAGCTTGAACGGCGGCGAGCAGTACTTC
d_gene: NA; abundance: NA; j_gene: TRBJ1-6; v_gene: TRBV2; CDR3aa: CASSETKGPSSYNSPLHF; CDR3nt: TGTGCCAGCAGTGAAACCAAGGGGCCGAGCTCCTATAATTCACCCCTCCACTTT
d_gene: NA; abundance: NA; j_gene: TRBJ2-1; v_gene: TRBV7-2; CDR3aa: CASSSNSHSYNEQFF; CDR3nt: TGTGCCAGCAGCAGTAACTCCCACTCCTACAATGAGCAGTTCTTC
d_gene: TRBD2; abundance: NA; j_gene: TRBJ2-7; v_gene: TRBV18; CDR3aa: CASSGGDEQYF; CDR3nt: TGTGCCAGTAGCGGGGGTGACGAGCAGTACTTC
d_gene: NA; abundance: NA; j_gene: TRBJ1-1; v_gene: TRBV30; CDR3aa: CAWSWAGAEAFF; CDR3nt: TGTGCCTGGAGTTGGGCGGGGGCCGAAGCTTTCTTT
d_gene: NA; abundance: NA; j_gene: TRBJ1-1; v_gene: TRBV6-5; CDR3aa: CASRGALNTEAFF; CDR3nt: TGTGCCAGCAGGGGGGCCCTGAACACTGAAGCTTTCTTT
d_gene: NA; abundance: NA; j_gene: TRBJ1-3; v_gene: TRBV9; CDR3aa: CASSVVGGSGNTIYF; CDR3nt: TGTGCCAGCAGCGTAGTGGGGGGCTCTGGAAACACCATATATTTT
d_gene: TRBD1; abundance: NA; j_gene: TRBJ1-2; v_gene: TRBV10-3; CDR3aa: CAISAGQGGLSGYTF; CDR3nt: TGTGCCATCAGCGCCGGACAGGGTGGGCTTTCCGGCTACACCTTC
d_gene: NA; abundance: NA; j_gene: TRBJ2-3; v_gene: TRBV5-1; CDR3aa: CASGGGGSTDTQYF; CDR3nt: TGCGCCAGCGGAGGAGGCGGGAGCACAGATACGCAGTATTTT
d_gene: TRBD1; abundance: NA; j_gene: TRBJ2-3; v_gene: TRBV19; CDR3aa: CASSIEGRGSDTQYF; CDR3nt: TGTGCCAGTAGTATAGAGGGCAGGGGGTCAGATACGCAGTATTTT
d_gene: NA; abundance: NA; j_gene: TRBJ2-5; v_gene: TRBV5-4; CDR3aa: CASSLAPGNQETQYF; CDR3nt: TGTGCCAGCAGCTTGGCTCCGGGGAACCAAGAGACCCAGTACTTC
d_gene: TRBD1; abundance: NA; j_gene: TRBJ1-2; v_gene: TRBV9; CDR3aa: CASSVGTGNYGYTF; CDR3nt: TGTGCCAGCAGCGTCGGGACAGGCAACTATGGCTACACCTTC
d_gene: NA; abundance: NA; j_gene: TRBJ2-7; v_gene: TRBV24-1; CDR3aa: CATSDLRGYEQYF; CDR3nt: TGTGCCACCAGTGATTTAAGGGGGTACGAGCAGTACTTC